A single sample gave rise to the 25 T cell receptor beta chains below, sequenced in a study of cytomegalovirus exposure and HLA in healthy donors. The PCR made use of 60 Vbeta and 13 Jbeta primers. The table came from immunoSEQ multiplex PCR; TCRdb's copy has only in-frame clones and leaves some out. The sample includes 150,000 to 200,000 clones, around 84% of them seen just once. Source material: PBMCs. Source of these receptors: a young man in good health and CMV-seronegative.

The CDR3 DNA reads as TGTGCCAGCAGTTCGACTGGGGGGAAGTCAGATACGCAGTATTTT. This gives the protein CASSSTGGKSDTQYF. J is TRBJ2-3 and V is TRBV7-6; a possible D gene is TRBD2 (6 bases). The CDR3 consists of 15 residues. Germline V lookup: CDR1 SGHVS, CDR2 FNYEAQ. V shed 6 bases and J shed 4 bases, with 17 bases lying between them. Full variable domain (remainder filled in from reference TRBV7-6 and TRBJ2-3): GAGVSQSPRYKVTKRGQDVALRCDPISGHVSLYWYRQALGQGPEFLTYFNYEAQQDKSGLPNDRFSAERPEGSISTLTIQRTEQRDSAMYRCASSSTGGKSDTQYFGPGTRLTVL.

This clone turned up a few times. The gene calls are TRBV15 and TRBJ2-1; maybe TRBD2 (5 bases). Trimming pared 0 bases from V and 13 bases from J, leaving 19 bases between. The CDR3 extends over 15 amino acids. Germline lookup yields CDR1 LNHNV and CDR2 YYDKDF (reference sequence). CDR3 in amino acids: CATSRDYAGPLLQFF. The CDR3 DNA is TGTGCCACCAGCAGAGATTATGCGGGTCCCTTACTTCAGTTCTTC.

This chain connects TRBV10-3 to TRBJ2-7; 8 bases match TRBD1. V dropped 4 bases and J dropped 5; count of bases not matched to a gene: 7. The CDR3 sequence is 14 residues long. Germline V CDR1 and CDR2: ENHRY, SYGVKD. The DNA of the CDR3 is TGTGCCATCAGTGTTCAGCAGGGGGCCGACGAGCAGTACTTC. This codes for CAISVQQGADEQYF.

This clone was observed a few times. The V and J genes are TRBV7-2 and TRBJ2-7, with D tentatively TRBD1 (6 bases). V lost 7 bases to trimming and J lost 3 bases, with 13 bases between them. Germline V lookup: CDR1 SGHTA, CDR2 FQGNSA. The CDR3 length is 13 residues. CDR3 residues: CASTPQQGYEQYF. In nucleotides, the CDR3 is TGTGCCAGCACCCCTCAACAGGGCTACGAGCAGTACTTC.

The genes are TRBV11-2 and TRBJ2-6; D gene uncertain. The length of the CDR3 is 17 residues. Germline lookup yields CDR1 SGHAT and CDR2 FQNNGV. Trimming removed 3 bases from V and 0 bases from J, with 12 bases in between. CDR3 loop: CASSLLAKSSGANVLTF. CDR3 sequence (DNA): TGTGCCAGCAGCTTGTTGGCCAAATCCTCTGGGGCCAACGTCCTGACTTTC.

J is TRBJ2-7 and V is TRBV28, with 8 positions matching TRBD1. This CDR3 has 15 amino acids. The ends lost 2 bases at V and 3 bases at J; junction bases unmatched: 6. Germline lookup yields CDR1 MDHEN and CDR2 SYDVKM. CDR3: CASSLLPGQDYEQYF. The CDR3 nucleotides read TGTGCCAGCAGTTTACTACCGGGACAGGACTACGAGCAGTACTTC. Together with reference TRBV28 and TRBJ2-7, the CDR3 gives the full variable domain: DVKVTQSSRYLVKRTGEKVFLECVQDMDHENMFWYRQDPGLGLRLIYFSYDVKMKEKGDIPEGYSVSREKKERFSLILESASTNQTSMYLCASSLLPGQDYEQYFGPGTRLTVT.

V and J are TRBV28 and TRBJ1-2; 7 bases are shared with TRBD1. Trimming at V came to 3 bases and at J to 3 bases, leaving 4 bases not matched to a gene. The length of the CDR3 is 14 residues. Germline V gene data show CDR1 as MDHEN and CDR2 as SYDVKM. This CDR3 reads CASSFTGDHYGYTF. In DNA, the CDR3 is TGTGCCAGCAGTTTTACAGGGGATCACTATGGCTACACCTTC.

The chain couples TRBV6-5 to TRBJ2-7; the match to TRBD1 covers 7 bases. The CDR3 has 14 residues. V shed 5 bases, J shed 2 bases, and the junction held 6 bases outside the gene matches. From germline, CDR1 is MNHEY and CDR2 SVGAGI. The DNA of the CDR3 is TGTGCCAGCAGTAAAGGGACAGCCGCCTACGAGCAGTACTTC. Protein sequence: CASSKGTAAYEQYF.

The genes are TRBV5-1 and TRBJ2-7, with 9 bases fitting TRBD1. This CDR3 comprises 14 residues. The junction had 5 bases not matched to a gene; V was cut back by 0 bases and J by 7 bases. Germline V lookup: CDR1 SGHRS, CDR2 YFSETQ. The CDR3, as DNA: TGCGCCAGCAGCTTGGGGGACAGGGTGAGAGAGCAGTACTTC. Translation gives CASSLGDRVREQYF.

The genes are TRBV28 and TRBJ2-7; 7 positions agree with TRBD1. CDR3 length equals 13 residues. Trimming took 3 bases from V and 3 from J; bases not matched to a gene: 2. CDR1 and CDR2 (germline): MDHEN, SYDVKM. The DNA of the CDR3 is TGTGCCAGCAGTTTTGCAGGGGGCTACGAGCAGTACTTC. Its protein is CASSFAGGYEQYF.

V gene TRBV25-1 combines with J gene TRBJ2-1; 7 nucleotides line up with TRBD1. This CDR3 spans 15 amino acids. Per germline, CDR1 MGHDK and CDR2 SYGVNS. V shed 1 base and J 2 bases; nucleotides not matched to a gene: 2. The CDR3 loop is CASSEFQGAYNEQFF. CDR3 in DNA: TGTGCCAGCAGTGAATTCCAGGGGGCCTACAATGAGCAGTTCTTC.

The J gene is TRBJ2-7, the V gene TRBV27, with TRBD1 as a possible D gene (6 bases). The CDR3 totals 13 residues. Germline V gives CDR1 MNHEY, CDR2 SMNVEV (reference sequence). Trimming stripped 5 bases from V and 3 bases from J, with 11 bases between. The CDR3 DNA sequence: TGTGCCAGCAGTAGTCTGGACAGCTACGAGCAGTACTTC. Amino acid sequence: CASSSLDSYEQYF.

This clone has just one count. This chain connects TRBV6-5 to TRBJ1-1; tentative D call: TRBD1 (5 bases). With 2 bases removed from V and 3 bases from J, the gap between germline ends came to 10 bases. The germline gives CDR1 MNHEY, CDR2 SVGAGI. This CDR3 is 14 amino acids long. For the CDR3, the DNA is TGTGCCAGCAGTTACATGGGGGGGGACACTGAAGCTTTCTTT. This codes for CASSYMGGDTEAFF.

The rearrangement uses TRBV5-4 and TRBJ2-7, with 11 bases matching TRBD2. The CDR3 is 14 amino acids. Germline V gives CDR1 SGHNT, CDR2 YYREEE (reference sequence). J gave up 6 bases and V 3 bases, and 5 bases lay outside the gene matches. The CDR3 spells CASSSIAGGGEQYF. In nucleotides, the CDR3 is TGTGCCAGCAGCTCGATAGCGGGAGGGGGCGAGCAGTACTTC.

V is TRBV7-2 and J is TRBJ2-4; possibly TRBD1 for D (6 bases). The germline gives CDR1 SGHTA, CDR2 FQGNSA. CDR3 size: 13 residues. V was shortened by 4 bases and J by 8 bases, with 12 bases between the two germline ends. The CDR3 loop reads CASSSTPGDIQYF. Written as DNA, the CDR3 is TGTGCCAGCAGCTCGACACCAGGGGACATTCAGTACTTC.

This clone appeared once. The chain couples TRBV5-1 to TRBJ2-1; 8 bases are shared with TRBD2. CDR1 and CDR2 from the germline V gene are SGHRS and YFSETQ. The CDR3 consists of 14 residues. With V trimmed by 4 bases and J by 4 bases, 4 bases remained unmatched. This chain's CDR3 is CASSTSGGYNEQFF. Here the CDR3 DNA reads TGCGCCAGCAGCACCAGCGGGGGTTACAATGAGCAGTTCTTC.

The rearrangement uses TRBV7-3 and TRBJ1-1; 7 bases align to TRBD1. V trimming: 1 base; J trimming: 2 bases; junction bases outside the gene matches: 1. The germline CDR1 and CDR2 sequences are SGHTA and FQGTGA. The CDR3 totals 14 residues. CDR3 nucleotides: TGTGCCAGCAGCTTAAACAGGGGAAACACTGAAGCTTTCTTT. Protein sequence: CASSLNRGNTEAFF. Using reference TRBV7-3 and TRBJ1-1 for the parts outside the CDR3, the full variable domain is GAGVSQTPSNKVTEKGKYVELRCDPISGHTALYWYRQSLGQGPEFLIYFQGTGAADDSGLPNDRFFAVRPEGSVSTLKIQRTERGDSAVYLCASSLNRGNTEAFFGQGTRLTVV.

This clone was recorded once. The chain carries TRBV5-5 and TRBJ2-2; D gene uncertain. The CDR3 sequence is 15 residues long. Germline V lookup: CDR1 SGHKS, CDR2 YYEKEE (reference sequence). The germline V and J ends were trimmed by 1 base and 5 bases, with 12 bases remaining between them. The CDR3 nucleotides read TGTGCCAGCAGCTTGTTGAGTATCCCTACCGGGGAGCTGTTTTTT. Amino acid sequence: CASSLLSIPTGELFF.

CDR3 DNA sequence: TGCGCCAGCAGCCAAGAAGACTCGAGCTCCTACGAGCAGTACTTC. It yields the protein CASSQEDSSSYEQYF. The rearrangement uses TRBV4-1 and TRBJ2-7; no clear D gene. Germline CDR1 reads MGHRA; CDR2 reads YSYEKL. V lost 0 bases and J lost 0, with 9 bases in between. The CDR3 has 15 residues.

The CDR3 protein is CASSKRGGDEKLFF. DNA for the CDR3: TGTGCCAGTTCAAAAAGGGGAGGTGATGAAAAACTGTTTTTT. The V and J genes are TRBV19 and TRBJ1-4; D may be TRBD1 (5 bases). V was shortened by 8 bases and J by 6 bases, with 16 bases between the two germline ends. CDR1 and CDR2 from the germline V gene are LNHDA and SQIVND (reference sequence). This CDR3 has 14 residues.

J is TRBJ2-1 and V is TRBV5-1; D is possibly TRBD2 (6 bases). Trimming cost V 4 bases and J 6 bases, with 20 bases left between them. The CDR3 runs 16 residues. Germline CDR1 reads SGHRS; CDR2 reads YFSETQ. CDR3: CASSPEGTQHFNEQFF. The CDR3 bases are TGCGCCAGCAGCCCGGAGGGGACCCAACATTTCAATGAGCAGTTCTTC.

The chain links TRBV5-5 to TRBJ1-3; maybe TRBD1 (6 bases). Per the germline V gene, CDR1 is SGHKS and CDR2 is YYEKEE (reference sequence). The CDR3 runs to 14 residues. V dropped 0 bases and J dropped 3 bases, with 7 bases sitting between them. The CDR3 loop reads CASSLGGGGNTIYF. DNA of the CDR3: TGTGCCAGCAGCTTGGGAGGGGGTGGAAACACCATATATTTT.

For the CDR3, the DNA is TGCAGCGTTGAGGGCTCCTCGAACACTGAAGCTTTCTTT. It translates to CSVEGSSNTEAFF. The chain couples TRBV29-1 to TRBJ1-1; D uncertain. The CDR3 consists of 13 residues. The V gene lost 3 bases and the J gene lost 1 base, with 9 bases spanning the gap. CDR1 is SQVTM and CDR2 is ANQGSEA in the germline V gene.

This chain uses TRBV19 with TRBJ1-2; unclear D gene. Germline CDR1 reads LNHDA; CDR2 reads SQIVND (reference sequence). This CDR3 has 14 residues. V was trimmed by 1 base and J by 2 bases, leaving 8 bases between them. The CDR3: CASSIGPENYGYTF. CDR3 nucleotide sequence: TGTGCCAGTAGTATAGGTCCGGAGAACTATGGCTACACCTTC.

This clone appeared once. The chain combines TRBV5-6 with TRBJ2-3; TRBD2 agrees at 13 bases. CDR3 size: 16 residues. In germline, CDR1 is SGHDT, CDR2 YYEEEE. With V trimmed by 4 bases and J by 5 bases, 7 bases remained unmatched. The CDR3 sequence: CASSRRTSGGGDTQYF. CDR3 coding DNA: TGTGCCAGCAGCCGCCGGACTAGCGGGGGAGGAGATACGCAGTATTTT.